This TCR beta chain appears in the sequencing data of a study of molecular identifiers for immune sequencing clone quantification. Germline V gene lookup returns CDR1 ENHRY and CDR2 SYGVKD. V was cut by 6 bases and J by 2 bases, with 9 bases left in between. This CDR3 has 13 amino acids. When naive CD8 T cells were sorted, they were gated as CD8+CD4-CCR7+CD45RA+. Via MiXCR, TCRdb re-called the PCR reads, giving one row per CDR3 protein. This table holds about 65,000 distinct CDR3 sequences, under 20% found once. This clonotype was recorded many times. The rearrangement uses TRBV10-3 and TRBJ2-3, with D unresolved. The sample was naive CD8+ T cells from blood, with Jurkat cell RNA spiked in. Subset meaning: FACS-sorted CD8+CD4-CCR7+CD45RA+ naive T cells. This sequence originates from a human donor in good health. Some libraries in this study had Jurkat cell RNA spiked in. The DNA of the CDR3 is TGTGCCATCAGGGCAGATCTCACAGATACGCAGTATTTT. Translating it yields CAIRADLTDTQYF.